A selection of T cell receptor beta chains follows, all from one sample in a study of cytomegalovirus exposure and HLA in healthy donors. Produced via immunoSEQ multiplex PCR; TCRdb's table is partial and in-frame only. The sample gives about 140,000 clones, around 82% of which show up once; 2% to 2.5% is in the top ten. The sequenced material came from PBMCs. The receptor source for this set is a man aged 45-65 years in good health and CMV-seronegative. Both conserved end residues are part of each CDR3. Each record gives: CDR3 length, clone size, J gene, V gene, D gene, CDR3 DNA, CDR3 protein. A D gene is named only where the DNA matches it firmly. Rows give clone size only sometimes, using once, few, many, or a class for an expanded clone.

15 | - | TRBJ1-4 | TRBV21-1 | - | TGTGCCAGCAGCAATAAACAGGGGGTTGAGGAAAAACTGTTTTTT | CASSNKQGVEEKLFF
14 | - | TRBJ2-7 | TRBV5-1 | TRBD2 | TGCGCCAGCAGCACGAGCGGGAGGAACTACGAGCAGTACTTC | CASSTSGRNYEQYF
14 | few | TRBJ2-7 | TRBV4-1 | - | TGCGCCAGCAGCCAAGGGGAGGAGTACGGCGAGCAGTACTTC | CASSQGEEYGEQYF
15 | - | TRBJ2-3 | TRBV6-6 | TRBD1 | TGTGCCAGCAGCCTAGGACAGGGGGCAGGAGATACGCAGTATTTT | CASSLGQGAGDTQYF
17 | few | TRBJ1-2 | TRBV4-1 | TRBD1 | TGCGCCAGCAGCCTCAAGATCCACAGGGGGCCCAACTATGGCTACACCTTC | CASSLKIHRGPNYGYTF
16 | once | TRBJ2-1 | TRBV2 | TRBD2 | TGTGCCAGCAGTCCACGGGGGACTAGCGGGAGCCATGAGCAGTTCTTC | CASSPRGTSGSHEQFF
13 | - | TRBJ2-3 | TRBV7-2 | - | TGTGCCAGCAGCTTACTGAGAACAGATACGCAGTATTTT | CASSLLRTDTQYF
14 | - | TRBJ2-2 | TRBV5-4 | - | TGTGCCAGCAGCCCGCGAGAGAACACCGGGGAGCTGTTTTTT | CASSPRENTGELFF
15 | - | TRBJ1-4 | TRBV28 | TRBD1 | TGTGCCAGCAGTACCCCGACAGGGAAGAATGAAAAACTGTTTTTT | CASSTPTGKNEKLFF
17 | - | TRBJ2-3 | TRBV7-3 | TRBD2 | TGTGCCAGCAGCTTAGGGACCCTGGGACTAGTGGAAGATACGCAGTATTTT | CASSLGTLGLVEDTQYF
11 | - | TRBJ1-2 | TRBV20-1 | - | TGCAGTGCAAGGGGCCCCTATGGCTACACCTTC | CSARGPYGYTF
13 | - | TRBJ1-1 | TRBV6-1 | - | TGTGCCAGCGTACAGGAGATTGGAACTGAAGCTTTCTTT | CASVQEIGTEAFF
14 | once | TRBJ2-7 | TRBV7-3 | - | TGTGCCAGCAGCCCCAGACGGAGCTCCTACGAGCAGTACTTC | CASSPRRSSYEQYF
14 | - | TRBJ2-2 | TRBV6-5 | - | TGTGCCAGCAGCCTGGGACAGAACACCGGGGAGCTGTTTTTT | CASSLGQNTGELFF
15 | once | TRBJ1-1 | TRBV27 | - | TGTGCCAGCAGTCCACAGCGGGCGCGAGTCACTGAAGCTTTCTTT | CASSPQRARVTEAFF
14 | - | TRBJ1-1 | TRBV18 | - | TGTGCCAGCTCACCACCAGGGAGAGGAGGTGAAGCTTTCTTT | CASSPPGRGGEAFF
14 | - | TRBJ2-7 | TRBV25-1 | - | TGTGCCAGCAGACCCCCCGGTTCCATCTACGAGCAGTACTTC | CASRPPGSIYEQYF
17 | - | TRBJ2-3 | TRBV5-1 | TRBD2 | TGCGCCAGCAGCTTGAGCCTAGCGGGGAACATAAGGGATACGCAGTATTTT | CASSLSLAGNIRDTQYF
15 | - | TRBJ2-1 | TRBV11-2 | - | TGTGCCAGCAGCTTAGGCCGCGCGACCTACAATGAGCAGTTCTTC | CASSLGRATYNEQFF
14 | few | TRBJ2-7 | TRBV5-1 | - | TGCGCCAGCAGCTTGGACAGAATCACCTACGAGCAGTACTTC | CASSLDRITYEQYF
16 | few | TRBJ1-2 | TRBV25-1 | TRBD1 | TGTGCCAGCAGGGAAAATTCCGGGACAGGGGGTTATGGCTACACCTTC | CASRENSGTGGYGYTF
13 | - | TRBJ1-1 | TRBV11-3 | - | TGTGCCAGCAGCCTTACACTGAACACTGAAGCTTTCTTT | CASSLTLNTEAFF
14 | - | TRBJ2-1 | TRBV5-1 | - | TGCGCCAGCCGACCCCAGGTCTCCTACAATGAGCAGTTCTTC | CASRPQVSYNEQFF
16 | once | TRBJ1-1 | TRBV18 | TRBD1 | TGTGCCAGCTCACCTAAGAGTACAGGGGGTTACACTGAAGCTTTCTTT | CASSPKSTGGYTEAFF
13 | few | TRBJ1-2 | TRBV28 | TRBD1 | TGTGCCAGCAGTTTGGGACAGGAAGCAGGCTACACCTTC | CASSLGQEAGYTF
17 | - | TRBJ1-2 | TRBV6-1 | TRBD1 | TGTGCCAGCAGTGTAGCGCAGGGGGCACGGGGGAGCTATGGCTACACCTTC | CASSVAQGARGSYGYTF
11 | - | TRBJ1-1 | TRBV28 | - | TGTGCCAGCAGTTCGAACAGGGAAGCTTTCTTT | CASSSNREAFF
19 | - | TRBJ2-2 | TRBV19 | TRBD2 | TGTGCCAGTAGTAGCTGGGGGACTAGCGGGAGAGGGTACACCGGGGAGCTGTTTTTT | CASSSWGTSGRGYTGELFF
13 | - | TRBJ1-5 | TRBV27 | - | TGTGCCAGCAGTTTATTTCAGGATCAGCCCCAGCATTTT | CASSLFQDQPQHF
13 | - | TRBJ1-5 | TRBV29-1 | - | TGCAGCGTCCGACTCAGGGAAGATCAGCCCCAGCATTTT | CSVRLREDQPQHF
14 | - | TRBJ2-2 | TRBV5-4 | - | TGTGCCAGCAGCCAAGGACAGAACACCGGGGAGCTGTTTTTT | CASSQGQNTGELFF
15 | - | TRBJ2-3 | TRBV5-1 | - | TGCGCCAGCAGCCCGTCAGGAGGAGACACAGATACGCAGTATTTT | CASSPSGGDTDTQYF
16 | - | TRBJ2-1 | TRBV4-2 | TRBD2 | TGTGCCAGCAGCCAGGAATCTAGCGGGAGCTACAATGAGCAGTTCTTC | CASSQESSGSYNEQFF
15 | - | TRBJ1-5 | TRBV5-1 | - | TGCGCCAGCAGCTTGACAGGGAATAGCAATCAGCCCCAGCATTTT | CASSLTGNSNQPQHF
15 | few | TRBJ2-1 | TRBV11-3 | - | TGTGCCAGCAGCCCATATAGGGGTTTGGATTATGAGCAGTTCTTC | CASSPYRGLDYEQFF
17 | - | TRBJ2-7 | TRBV7-9 | TRBD2 | TGTGCCAGCAGCTTCGGCAGGCCGGGACTAGCGGGGTACGAGCAGTACTTC | CASSFGRPGLAGYEQYF
15 | - | TRBJ2-7 | TRBV10-1 | - | TGCGCCAGCAGTGGGGTCTCCAGGGGATCCTACGAGCAGTACTTC | CASSGVSRGSYEQYF
16 | few | TRBJ2-6 | TRBV9 | - | TGTGCCAGCAGCAATCACGGGGTCTCTGGGGCCAACGTCCTGACTTTC | CASSNHGVSGANVLTF
14 | - | TRBJ2-5 | TRBV7-7 | TRBD1 | TGTGCCAGCAGCGGAAGCACAGGGGAAGAGACCCAGTACTTC | CASSGSTGEETQYF
13 | - | TRBJ1-5 | TRBV23-1 | - | TGCGCCAGCAGTCTCGGGGGAGGGCAGCCCCAGCATTTT | CASSLGGGQPQHF
15 | - | TRBJ1-4 | TRBV7-8 | - | TGTGCCAGCAGCTTAGCCTCAGGGAACAATGAAAAACTGTTTTTT | CASSLASGNNEKLFF
17 | once | TRBJ1-2 | TRBV7-9 | TRBD1 | TGTGCCAGCAGCGTTGGGATTGTGGAGGGGGCTTTCTATGGCTACACCTTC | CASSVGIVEGAFYGYTF
15 | - | TRBJ1-1 | TRBV6-5 | - | TGTGCCAGCAGTTACGGGCAGTCGGTTTTTAGTGAAGCTTTCTTT | CASSYGQSVFSEAFF
16 | - | TRBJ1-3 | TRBV5-5 | TRBD1 | TGTGCCAGCAGCGGGACCGGGACAGGCTCTGGAAACACCATATATTTT | CASSGTGTGSGNTIYF
14 | few | TRBJ1-2 | TRBV2 | TRBD1 | TGTGCCAGCAATAATGACAGGGGCAGCTATGGCTACACCTTC | CASNNDRGSYGYTF
16 | - | TRBJ2-4 | TRBV5-6 | - | TGTGCCAGCAGCGGGGGAGGCCTGCTAGCCAAAAACATTCAGTACTTC | CASSGGGLLAKNIQYF
17 | - | TRBJ1-5 | TRBV5-1 | TRBD1 | TGCGCCAGCAGCTTGCTCCCACCGGGACAGGGGAATCAGCCCCAGCATTTT | CASSLLPPGQGNQPQHF
16 | - | TRBJ2-7 | TRBV7-2 | - | TGTGCCAGCAGCTTTTGGGGGGGCAGAAACTCCTACGAGCAGTACTTC | CASSFWGGRNSYEQYF
15 | - | TRBJ1-2 | TRBV7-2 | TRBD1 | TGTGCCAGCAGCTTAGCTCCGGACAGGGCGTATGGCTACACCTTC | CASSLAPDRAYGYTF
15 | - | TRBJ2-3 | TRBV7-9 | - | TGTGCCAGCAGCTTAGTCGCAGGTAGCAGCGGAGCGCAGTATTTT | CASSLVAGSSGAQYF
14 | - | TRBJ1-5 | TRBV28 | - | TGTGCCAGCAGTGGGGAGGAGGGGAAGCAGCCCCAGCATTTT | CASSGEEGKQPQHF
15 | - | TRBJ1-2 | TRBV6-1 | - | TGTGCCAGCAGTGATGGTTCGGCAGGGGATGGTGGCTACACCTTC | CASSDGSAGDGGYTF
20 | - | TRBJ2-5 | TRBV15 | - | TGTGCCACCAGCAGAGATACAGGTTTGGACTATCCCGCGCCTGAGGAGACCCAGTACTTC | CATSRDTGLDYPAPEETQYF
13 | - | TRBJ1-5 | TRBV11-2 | - | TGTGCCAGCAGCCTCAGGGAAGGTCAGCCCCAGCATTTT | CASSLREGQPQHF